Each of the 28 T cell receptor beta chains below was sequenced from the same sample in a study of shared clonotypes between healthy human individuals. The protocol was immunoSEQ multiplex PCR, while the TCRdb copy is restricted to in-frame clones and leaves out a portion. Counted here are 190,000 or so clones, approximately 61% occurring once; the ten biggest clones make up under 11%. Sequenced material: memory CD4+ T cells sorted from blood. Documented subset: CD45RA-negative fraction. Source of these receptors: a young man in good health.

The gene calls are TRBV11-2 and TRBJ2-1; 10 bases align to TRBD2. The CDR3 spans 15 residues. The V and J ends lost 5 bases and 2 bases, in that order; junction bases with no gene match: 3. Per the germline V gene, CDR1 is SGHAT and CDR2 is FQNNGV. Here the CDR3 DNA reads TGTGCCAGCAGCATCGGACTAGCGGCCTACAATGAGCAGTTCTTC. As protein: CASSIGLAAYNEQFF.

The chain joins TRBV15 to TRBJ2-1, with D possibly being TRBD1 (5 bases). The CDR3 has 15 amino acids. Deletions cut 4 bases from V and 2 bases from J, with 12 bases between. Per germline, CDR1 LNHNV and CDR2 YYDKDF (reference sequence). CDR3 sequence reads: CATSIGSRAYNEQFF. The CDR3 DNA sequence: TGTGCCACCAGCATAGGATCCAGGGCCTACAATGAGCAGTTCTTC.

This chain connects TRBV6-1 to TRBJ2-2, with a tentative D call TRBD1 (6 bases). V was trimmed by 4 bases and J by 7 bases, leaving 19 bases between them. This CDR3 has 16 amino acids. CDR1 and CDR2 (germline): MNHNS, SASEGT. CDR3 amino acids: CASSVLLAGAGGELFF. The CDR3 DNA is TGTGCCAGCAGTGTCCTTCTTGCAGGGGCCGGCGGGGAGCTGTTTTTT.

The chain combines TRBV7-9 with TRBJ1-2; D call uncertain. The CDR3 consists of 13 residues. In germline, CDR1 is SEHNR, CDR2 FQNEAQ (reference sequence). The V gene lost 1 base and the J gene lost 8 bases, with 11 bases spanning the gap. The CDR3 protein is CASSLEFVSGYTF. DNA for the CDR3: TGTGCCAGCAGCTTAGAGTTCGTGTCCGGCTACACCTTC.

In this sample, this clone turned up once. The chain combines TRBV27 with TRBJ1-1; the match to TRBD1 covers 7 bases. J lost 3 bases, V lost 4 bases, and 8 bases had no gene match. The CDR3 runs to 15 residues. Per germline, CDR1 MNHEY and CDR2 SMNVEV (reference sequence). CDR3 bases: TGTGCCAGCAGTTCTACGACAGGGAGGGACACTGAAGCTTTCTTT. Translating it yields CASSSTTGRDTEAFF.

This chain joins TRBV15 and TRBJ2-7; the match to TRBD1 covers 7 bases. CDR1 LNHNV and CDR2 YYDKDF come from the germline V gene (reference sequence). The CDR3 has 13 residues. The V segment lost 5 bases and the J segment 4 bases; nucleotides outside the gene matches: 5. The CDR3: CATSVRQGYEQYF. The CDR3 bases are TGTGCCACCAGCGTAAGACAGGGTTACGAGCAGTACTTC.

On this clone: One end of the junction does not line up with germline, which may come from a read error. This chain uses TRBV7-7 with TRBJ2-1; D not certain. Germline assignment: CDR1 SSHAT and CDR2 FNYEAQ (reference sequence). The CDR3 extends over 14 amino acids. CDR3 sequence: CASSPGASYNEQFF. In nucleotides, the CDR3 is TGTGCTAGCAGCCCTGGTGCTAGCTACAATGAGCAGTTCTTC.

This chain uses TRBV28 with TRBJ2-5; 10 bases align to TRBD2. Germline CDR1 MDHEN, CDR2 SYDVKM. This CDR3 has 16 residues. Trimming took 6 bases from V and 3 from J; bases not matched to a gene: 10. CDR3 nucleotide sequence: TGTGCCAGCAGCGTCGGGACTAGCGCTGGGGAAGAGACCCAGTACTTC. Protein sequence: CASSVGTSAGEETQYF.

The chain employs TRBV11-2 and TRBJ2-5; D is unresolved. CDR1 and CDR2 (germline): SGHAT, FQNNGV. The CDR3 spans 16 residues. Between the trimmed V and J ends, which lost 1 base and 0 bases, there was a span of 12 bases. CDR3 DNA sequence: TGTGCCAGCAGCTTAGGGTCGGGCGGCCACCAAGAGACCCAGTACTTC. Encoded protein: CASSLGSGGHQETQYF. Together with reference TRBV11-2 and TRBJ2-5, the CDR3 gives the full variable domain: EAGVAQSPRYKIIEKRQSVAFWCNPISGHATLYWYQQILGQGPKLLIQFQNNGVVDDSQLPKDRFSAERLKGVDSTLKIQPAKLEDSAVYLCASSLGSGGHQETQYFGPGTRLLVL.

This clone was seen just once. J is TRBJ2-7 and V is TRBV5-6, with TRBD1 identical over 8 bases. The V gene end was trimmed by 4 bases and the J gene end by 2 bases; junction bases not matched to a gene: 8. Germline V gene lookup returns CDR1 SGHDT and CDR2 YYEEEE. The CDR3 runs to 15 residues. This CDR3 reads CASSRRDRSAYEQYF. CDR3 coding DNA: TGTGCCAGCAGCCGCCGGGACAGGAGTGCCTACGAGCAGTACTTC.

This clone was counted a few times. This CDR3 is also generated by other DNA sequences in the sample. The rearrangement uses TRBV4-3 and TRBJ1-2; D is undetermined. V shed 0 bases and J shed 2 bases, with 10 bases lying between them. The germline gives CDR1 LGHNA, CDR2 YSLEER. The length of the CDR3 is 15 residues. Written as DNA, the CDR3 is TGCGCCAGCAGCCAAGATCCAGGAGGGAACTATGGCTACACCTTC. Translating gives CASSQDPGGNYGYTF.

The chain is built from TRBV7-6 and TRBJ2-7, with 13 bases matching TRBD2. With V trimmed by 5 bases and J by 8 bases, 9 bases remained unmatched. In germline, CDR1 is SGHVS, CDR2 FNYEAQ. CDR3 length: 15 residues. Here the CDR3 DNA reads TGTGCCAGCAGCCCTCTAGAGGGACTAGCGGGGAAGCAGTACTTC. Amino acid sequence: CASSPLEGLAGKQYF.

The J gene is TRBJ2-1, the V gene TRBV5-1; 11 bases align to TRBD2. V lost 4 bases, J lost 5 bases, and 5 bases stayed unmatched. CDR3 length: 15 residues. Germline CDR1 and CDR2: SGHRS and YFSETQ. The CDR3 here is CASSTSGRRDNEQFF. In DNA, the CDR3 is TGCGCCAGCAGCACTAGCGGGAGAAGGGACAATGAGCAGTTCTTC.

V and J are TRBV9 and TRBJ2-1; TRBD2 agrees at 9 bases. The V and J ends lost 0 bases and 7 bases, in that order; junction bases with no gene match: 5. Germline CDR1 reads SGDLS; CDR2 reads YYNGEE. This CDR3 contains 15 residues. The CDR3 nucleotides are TGTGCCAGCAGCGTAGCTCGGAGCGGGAGGAATGAGCAGTTCTTC. Its protein is CASSVARSGRNEQFF.

The CDR3 region is CASSLDERGEQYF. CDR3 sequence (DNA): TGTGCCAGCAGCTTAGATGAACGGGGCGAGCAGTACTTC. The genes are TRBV7-2 and TRBJ2-7, with D tentatively TRBD2 (5 bases). This CDR3 contains 13 residues. V was shortened by 1 base and J by 6 bases, with 10 bases between the two germline ends. The germline V gene has CDR1 SGHTA and CDR2 FQGNSA.

There are a few counts of this clone. The chain couples TRBV10-2 to TRBJ2-1; tentative D call: TRBD2 (5 bases). The CDR3 runs 16 residues. Deletions cut 9 bases from V and 0 bases from J, with 18 bases between. Germline CDR1 reads WSHSY; CDR2 reads SAAADI. CDR3 region: CASQEASGNSYNEQFF. The CDR3 nucleotides read TGCGCCAGTCAGGAGGCGTCTGGTAACTCCTACAATGAGCAGTTCTTC.

In its sample, this clone was seen many times. The rearrangement links TRBV19 to TRBJ1-5; D unresolved. The CDR3 length is 14 residues. Germline loops: CDR1 LNHDA, CDR2 SQIVND (reference sequence). V lost 3 bases to trimming and J lost 2 bases, with 8 bases between them. CDR3 nucleotides: TGTGCCAGTAGTATGATCACAGGCAATCAGCCCCAGCATTTT. Its translation is CASSMITGNQPQHF.

The chain couples TRBV4-2 to TRBJ2-2; D call uncertain. This CDR3 comprises 14 residues. Trimming removed 4 bases from V and 1 base from J, with 7 bases in between. Looked up from germline, CDR1 is LGHNA and CDR2 is YNFKEQ. In DNA form, the CDR3 reads TGTGCCAGCAGCCTCGGACGGAACACCGGGGAGCTGTTTTTT. Amino acids: CASSLGRNTGELFF.

This clone was picked up a small number of times. CDR3 amino acids: CASSSGGYNSYEQYF. CDR3 DNA sequence: TGTGCCAGCAGCTCCGGGGGTTATAACTCCTACGAGCAGTACTTC. V usage is TRBV5-4 and J usage is TRBJ2-7, with D maybe TRBD2 (6 bases). The V gene lost 3 bases and the J gene lost 0 bases, with 13 bases spanning the gap. This CDR3 contains 15 residues. Germline CDR1 and CDR2: SGHNT and YYREEE (reference sequence).

A few counts support this clone. The chain carries TRBV2 and TRBJ1-2, with D possibly matching TRBD1 (6 bases). The germline gives CDR1 SNHLY, CDR2 FYNNEI. This CDR3 comprises 14 residues. Trimming removed 7 bases at V and 2 bases at J, with 14 bases between. The CDR3 DNA sequence: TGTGCCAGCACTTGGGACACCGCAAACTATGGCTACACCTTC. Its translation is CASTWDTANYGYTF. The whole variable domain, filled in from reference TRBV2 and TRBJ1-2, reads EPEVTQTPSHQVTQMGQEVILRCVPISNHLYFYWYRQILGQKVEFLVSFYNNEISEKSEIFDDQFSVERPDGSNFTLKIRSTKLEDSAMYFCASTWDTANYGYTFGSGTRLTVV.

This chain links TRBV28 with TRBJ2-1; 7 nucleotides match TRBD1. Trimming at V came to 6 bases and at J to 2 bases, leaving 10 bases not matched to a gene. CDR1 is MDHEN and CDR2 is SYDVKM in the germline V gene. The CDR3 length is 16 residues. CDR3 DNA sequence: TGTGCCAGCAGCCCTATCGGACAGGCAACCTACAATGAGCAGTTCTTC. It encodes CASSPIGQATYNEQFF.

The genes are TRBV15 and TRBJ2-1; D is unresolved. Per the germline V gene, CDR1 is LNHNV and CDR2 is YYDKDF (reference sequence). The length of the CDR3 is 14 residues. V was clipped by 5 bases and J by 0 bases, with 8 bases between them. Here the CDR3 reads CATSLPSSYNEQFF. CDR3 coding DNA: TGTGCCACCAGCCTTCCCAGCTCCTACAATGAGCAGTTCTTC.

The chain links TRBV4-3 to TRBJ1-1; possibly TRBD1 for D (5 bases). Trimming stripped 3 bases from V and 5 bases from J, with 16 bases between. The CDR3 length is 15 residues. Germline CDR1 LGHNA, CDR2 YSLEER. The CDR3 reads CASSHGANGGTEAFF. For the CDR3, the DNA is TGCGCCAGCAGCCACGGGGCAAATGGGGGAACTGAAGCTTTCTTT.

The gene calls are TRBV27 and TRBJ2-4, with TRBD2 as a possible D gene (6 bases). The CDR3 is made up of 18 amino acids. Between the trimmed V and J ends, which lost 6 bases and 0 bases, there was a span of 21 bases. Looked up from germline, CDR1 is MNHEY and CDR2 is SMNVEV (reference sequence). DNA of the CDR3: TGTGCCAGCAGACCGGGACTCATAGAGACGCTAGCCAAAAACATTCAGTACTTC. Its protein product is CASRPGLIETLAKNIQYF.

This clone was seen a few times. The chain is built from TRBV11-3 and TRBJ2-5; the match to TRBD1 covers 7 bases. The trim removed 0 bases at V and 1 base at J, leaving 5 bases unmatched. This CDR3 is built from 16 residues. Per the germline V gene, CDR1 is SGHNT and CDR2 is YENEEA. The CDR3 bases are TGTGCCAGCAGCTTAGACAGGGGGAGAATCCAAGAGACCCAGTACTTC. Its translation is CASSLDRGRIQETQYF.

V and J are TRBV6-5 and TRBJ2-1; D tentatively fits TRBD1 or TRBD2 (5 bases each). The CDR3 loop spans 13 amino acids. V shed 7 bases and J shed 10 bases, with 17 bases lying between them. Per germline, CDR1 MNHEY and CDR2 SVGAGI. CDR3 nucleotides: TGTGCCAGCAAAGGGACGCCTGAGAAAGAGCAGTTCTTC. Protein: CASKGTPEKEQFF.

This chain joins TRBV6-6 and TRBJ2-7; TRBD1 matches at 8 bases. V was pared by 7 bases and J by 5 bases, with 10 bases of the junction left unmatched. The germline gives CDR1 MNHNY, CDR2 SVGAGI (reference sequence). CDR3 length equals 14 residues. In DNA, the CDR3 is TGTGCCAGCACCAAGCCGGGACAGGACCACGAGCAGTACTTC. This translates into CASTKPGQDHEQYF.

The sample holds many counts of this clone. This chain connects TRBV27 to TRBJ1-5; D unclear. Germline CDR1 MNHEY, CDR2 SMNVEV (reference sequence). V was trimmed by 5 bases and J by 9 bases, leaving 11 bases between them. This CDR3 is built from 12 residues. CDR3 in DNA: TGTGCCAGCAGTCCACCAGGAGGGCCCCAGCATTTT. Amino acids: CASSPPGGPQHF.